One sample yielded the 4 T cell receptor beta chains listed below, sequenced in a study of monozygotic twins with inflammatory bowel disease. TCRdb re-called the 5' RACE reads and gives one entry per CDR3 protein, without DNA. Here the sample table reports 300,000 to 350,000 distinct CDR3 sequences. The sample was blood. Source of these receptors: a human donor with ulcerative colitis or Crohn's disease, or a healthy co-twin of an affected twin (not recorded which).

J is TRBJ2-7 and V is TRBV10-3; TCRdb designates TRBD1, a call that cannot be tested without DNA. This CDR3 spans 13 amino acids. Germline CDR1 and CDR2: ENHRY and SYGVKD. The CDR3 loop is CAIAGTGLHEQYF.

This chain joins TRBV5-1 and TRBJ2-1; TCRdb's D call of TRBD1 is untestable without DNA. This CDR3 region has 13 residues. The germline gives CDR1 SGHRS, CDR2 YFSETQ. The CDR3 loop is CASSFVGASEQFF.

This CDR3 reads CASSDQGQGTQETQYF. The chain uses TRBV25-1 and TRBJ2-5; the D call of TRBD1 rests on TCRdb alone, since no DNA is present to check it. The CDR3 runs 16 residues. The germline V gene has CDR1 MGHDK and CDR2 SYGVNS.

This rearrangement joins TRBV12-3 or TRBV12-4 to TRBJ1-1. There are 17 residues in the CDR3. CDR3: CASSLSRSAGYDTEAFF.